One sample yielded the 15 T cell receptor beta chains listed below, sequenced in a study of T cells after yellow fever vaccination. TCRdb ran MiXCR on the 5' RACE reads and lists one entry per CDR3 protein. Altogether 50,000 to 65,000 distinct CDR3 sequences are present, around 6.7% being singletons, with the ten largest covering 20% to 30%. Sequences were derived from CD8+ T cells not binding an NS4B(214-222) dextramer, sorted from PBMCs, sampled 45 days after the first yellow fever vaccination. The receptors come from a man aged 18 to 30 who received the YFV17D yellow fever vaccine.

The chain carries TRBV9 and TRBJ2-7; the D is unclear. The length of the CDR3 is 16 residues. V gave up 4 bases and J gave up 3 bases, with 20 bases separating them. CDR1 and CDR2 from the germline V gene are SGDLS and YYNGEE. The CDR3 region has the DNA TGTGCCAGCAGCCCTCGGTCCGTGGGGTTCAACTACGAGCAGTACTTC. It specifies CASSPRSVGFNYEQYF.

The rearrangement joins TRBV7-9 to TRBJ1-2; D gene unclear. Trimming took off 5 bases at V and 10 bases at J, with 14 bases between the two ends. CDR1 and CDR2 (germline): SEHNR, FQNEAQ (reference sequence). This CDR3 region has 12 residues. The CDR3 loop reads CASSPADQAYTF. For the CDR3, the DNA is TGTGCCAGCAGCCCCGCCGACCAAGCCTACACCTTC. The variable domain in full, with the rest retrieved from reference TRBV7-9 and TRBJ1-2, is DTGVSQNPRHKITKRGQNVTFRCDPISEHNRLYWYRQTLGQGPEFLTYFQNEAQLEKSRLLSDRFSAERPKGSFSTLEIQRTEQGDSAMYLCASSPADQAYTFGSGTRLTVV.

This clonotype was picked up many times. The gene calls are TRBV6-1 and TRBJ2-7; D possibly corresponds to TRBD1 (6 bases). The germline V gene has CDR1 MNHNS and CDR2 SASEGT. The CDR3 has 16 amino acids. Trimming shortened V by 4 bases and J by 4 bases, and 20 bases separated the two germline ends. The CDR3, as DNA: TGTGCCAGCAGTGCCCCCCGGACGAAAGGGGGTTACGAGCAGTACTTC. As protein: CASSAPRTKGGYEQYF.

This chain links TRBV4-3 with TRBJ1-2; D is perhaps TRBD1 (6 bases). Germline V gene sequence: CDR1 LGHNA, CDR2 YSLEER. This CDR3 comprises 17 residues. V was clipped by 0 bases and J by 2 bases, with 16 bases between them. CDR3 loop: CASSQDWGAQMNYGYTF. In nucleotides, the CDR3 is TGCGCCAGCAGCCAAGATTGGGGGGCGCAGATGAACTATGGCTACACCTTC.

The genes are TRBV6-1 and TRBJ2-1, with TRBD2 identical over 9 bases. This CDR3 contains 17 residues. Unmatched junction bases numbered 9, after V lost 5 bases and J lost 1 base. Per germline, CDR1 MNHNS and CDR2 SASEGT. This CDR3 reads CASSSMRGGLSYNEQFF. The DNA for the CDR3 is TGTGCCAGCAGTAGCATGCGGGGGGGCCTTTCCTACAATGAGCAGTTCTTC.

There are many counts of this clonotype. This chain connects TRBV19 to TRBJ1-5; D is perhaps TRBD1 (6 bases). Per the germline V gene, CDR1 is LNHDA and CDR2 is SQIVND (reference sequence). The CDR3 spans 15 residues. Trimming removed 5 bases at V and 1 base at J, with 12 bases between. CDR3 amino acids: CASSLRGGSNQPQHF. The CDR3 region has the DNA TGTGCCAGTAGTCTCCGCGGGGGCAGCAATCAGCCCCAGCATTTT.

This clonotype was seen ten or more times. The rearrangement links TRBV5-1 to TRBJ2-7; the match to TRBD2 covers 12 bases. The CDR3 has 16 residues. The germline V gene has CDR1 SGHRS and CDR2 YFSETQ. V dropped 1 base and J dropped 3; count of bases not matched to a gene: 5. CDR3 in amino acids: CASSLHRTSGDYEQYF. The CDR3 DNA is TGCGCCAGCAGCTTGCATAGGACTAGCGGGGACTACGAGCAGTACTTC.

This clonotype was seen ten or more times. This rearrangement joins TRBV6-1 to TRBJ2-1; 9 nucleotides align to TRBD2. J lost 0 bases, V lost 6 bases, and 6 bases had no gene match. This CDR3 comprises 16 residues. Germline CDR1 reads MNHNS; CDR2 reads SASEGT. The CDR3 reads CASRRTSALSYNEQFF. The CDR3 bases are TGTGCCAGCAGACGGACTAGCGCGCTCTCCTACAATGAGCAGTTCTTC.

There are many counts of this clonotype. V is TRBV6-4 and J is TRBJ2-2, with D possibly TRBD1 on 6 matching bases. Germline CDR1 and CDR2: MRHNA and SNTAGT. V was cut by 3 bases and J by 4 bases, with 6 bases left in between. The CDR3 contains 13 residues. In nucleotides, the CDR3 is TGTGCCAGCAGTGAGGGGGCCACCGGGGAGCTGTTTTTT. As protein: CASSEGATGELFF.

The sample holds many counts of this clonotype. Its ends do not fully match the called genes, so a read error is possible. CDR3 coding DNA: TGCGCCAGCTCCCCAGGGAAGGGGAGGAATGGGAGCTTC. Its protein is CASSPGKGRNGSF. The chain joins TRBV5-1 to TRBJ2-1; D might be TRBD2 (6 bases). This CDR3 is built from 13 residues. Germline CDR1 is SGHRS and CDR2 is YFSETQ.

The gene calls are TRBV21-1 and TRBJ2-5. TRBV21-1 is noted as a pseudogene. The CDR3 is made up of 15 amino acids. As DNA, the CDR3 is TGTGCCAGCAGCAGAGGGAGTGAGAAGCAAGAGACCCAGTACTTC. Residues: CASSRGSEKQETQYF.

V gene TRBV20-1 combines with J gene TRBJ1-6, with D possibly being TRBD1 (6 bases). V dropped 5 bases and J dropped 7 bases, with 12 bases sitting between them. Germline CDR1 and CDR2: DFQATT and SNEGSKA (reference sequence). This CDR3 region has 13 residues. CDR3 nucleotides: TGCAGTGCTCACGACAGGCGGAATTCACCCCTCCACTTT. Translated: CSAHDRRNSPLHF.

This clonotype was seen a few times. J is TRBJ2-7 and V is TRBV29-1; the match to TRBD1 covers 10 bases. Germline trimming cut 5 bases from V and 4 bases from J; bases unmatched to any gene: 11. Germline V gives CDR1 SQVTM, CDR2 ANQGSEA. The CDR3 consists of 15 residues. DNA for the CDR3: TGCAGCGTTTCGAGAGACAGGGGGCAGACGTACGAGCAGTACTTC. Amino acids: CSVSRDRGQTYEQYF.

The V gene is TRBV20-1, the J gene TRBJ1-2; D not resolved. The V gene's germline CDR1 is DFQATT and CDR2 SNEGSKA (reference sequence). This CDR3 has 16 residues. V was clipped by 2 bases and J by 4 bases, with 20 bases between them. The CDR3 sequence: CSARSIVPLLSYGYTF. The CDR3 bases are TGCAGTGCTAGATCGATCGTCCCCCTTTTATCCTATGGCTACACCTTC.

This rearrangement joins TRBV6-5 to TRBJ2-7, with D perhaps given as TRBD1 or TRBD2 (5 bases each). Germline assignment: CDR1 MNHEY and CDR2 SVGAGI. The CDR3 runs 12 residues. V was pared by 5 bases and J by 7 bases, with 12 bases between. The CDR3 DNA follows: TGTGCCAGCAGTGACGCCGGGACGGAGCAGTACTTC. The encoded protein is CASSDAGTEQYF.